This TCR beta chain derives from a study of T-cell memory formation after mild COVID-19. The wider study: TCR clusters mostly belonged to single donors. Study-level results: Contracting CD4+ clones were located mainly in CM and EM, and CD8+ clones in EMRA.

Trimming shortened V by 10 bases and J by 4 bases, and 15 bases separated the two germline ends. The CDR3 has 13 residues. Regarding this clonotype: The antigen remains unidentified.

TCRdb re-derived calls from the 5' RACE reads in MiXCR, one entry per CDR3 protein. The data contain roughly 580,000 distinct CDR3 sequences, more than 15% of them singletons. The chain links TRBV12-3 or TRBV12-4 to TRBJ2-3, with D perhaps TRBD2 (7 bases). This TCR was sampled from an adult woman who had mild COVID-19 (a few samples of this study predate the infection). Cell type and time point are not known. The source material was PBMCs or a T cell subset sorted from them (not recorded which). Here the CDR3 DNA reads TGTGCCACCTGGGAGGGGGGGTCAGATACGCAGTATTTT. Protein product: CATWEGGSDTQYF.